A selection of T cell receptor beta chains follows, all from one sample in a study of post-analysis software for immune sequencing data. TCRdb reprocessed the PCR reads via MiXCR and lists one record per CDR3 protein. The sample carries around 180,000 distinct CDR3 sequences, approximately 28% recorded once. Source material: blood. Receptor source: a girl under 18 with multiple sclerosis. The CDR3 runs from the conserved cysteine through the conserved F or W. A D gene is named only where the DNA matches it firmly. For some rows the clone size is stated as once, few or many, or as a class when expanded; others skip it.

>.|TRBJ1-5|TRBV29-1|.
CSVRTGVSNQPQHF
TGCAGCGTACGCACAGGAGTTAGTAATCAGCCCCAGCATTTT
>.|TRBJ2-5|TRBV7-6|many
CASSYTGPTGAEETQYF
TGTGCCAGCAGCTACACCGGCCCAACCGGGGCGGAGGAGACCCAGTACTTC
>TRBD1|TRBJ1-2|TRBV27|many
CASGSLDRERRYTF
TGTGCCAGCGGATCACTTGACAGGGAAAGAAGGTACACCTTC
>TRBD2|TRBJ2-7|TRBV12-3/TRBV12-4|many
CASSPLRLAGGIPYEQYF
TGTGCCAGCAGTCCCCTGAGGCTAGCGGGAGGCATACCCTACGAGCAGTACTTC
>.|TRBJ2-1|TRBV29-1|many
CSALKAKQRWSSYNEQFF
TGCAGCGCCCTAAAGGCGAAGCAGCGTTGGAGCTCCTACAATGAGCAGTTCTTC
>TRBD1|TRBJ1-2|TRBV12-3/TRBV12-4|many
CASSSSGTDYGYTF
TGTGCCAGCAGTTCATCCGGGACAGATTATGGCTACACCTTC
>TRBD2|TRBJ2-5|TRBV6-2/TRBV6-3|many
CASSRTSGQETQYF
TGTGCCAGCAGTAGGACTAGCGGCCAAGAGACCCAGTACTTC
>TRBD1|TRBJ1-5|TRBV12-3/TRBV12-4|.
CASSPTTGYNQPQHF
TGTGCCAGCAGCCCGACGACAGGGTACAATCAGCCCCAGCATTTT
>.|TRBJ1-2|TRBV5-6|many
CASSYRDYGYTF
TGTGCCAGCAGCTACCGGGACTATGGCTACACCTTC
>.|TRBJ2-7|TRBV5-6|.
CASSLASGDRTYEQYF
TGTGCCAGCAGCTTGGCCAGCGGGGACAGAACCTACGAGCAGTACTTC
>TRBD1|TRBJ2-1|TRBV11-3|.
CASSFRQGTHEQFF
TGTGCCAGCAGCTTCCGACAGGGGACCCATGAGCAGTTCTTC
>TRBD1|TRBJ2-1|TRBV9|.
CASSARQGDNEQFF
TGTGCCAGCAGCGCCCGACAGGGCGACAATGAGCAGTTCTTC
>.|TRBJ1-2|TRBV5-6|many
CASRFGRDGYTF
TGTGCCAGCAGATTCGGAAGGGATGGCTACACCTTC
>.|TRBJ2-4|TRBV29-1|many
CSVHLDPNIQYF
TGCAGCGTCCACTTAGACCCCAACATTCAGTACTTC
>TRBD1|TRBJ2-1|TRBV27|few
CASSGQGAGDWFF
TGTGCCAGCAGCGGACAGGGGGCGGGTGATTGGTTCTTC
>.|TRBJ2-2|TRBV28|.
CASSPTWGITGELFF
TGTGCCAGCAGCCCGACCTGGGGGATCACCGGGGAGCTGTTTTTT
>TRBD2|TRBJ2-1|TRBV7-9|.
CASSSRTSGHEQFF
TGTGCCAGCAGCTCCCGGACTAGCGGGCATGAGCAGTTCTTC
>TRBD2|TRBJ2-3|TRBV7-6|many
CASSPLAGVKDTQYF
TGTGCCAGCAGCCCACTAGCGGGAGTTAAAGATACGCAGTATTTT
>.|TRBJ1-2|TRBV27|.
CASSVTASYDYTF
TGTGCCAGCAGTGTAACCGCCAGCTATGACTACACCTTC
>TRBD2|TRBJ2-5|TRBV27|many
CASSIYSGRGAQETQYF
TGTGCCAGCAGTATCTATAGCGGGAGGGGAGCGCAAGAGACCCAGTACTTC
>TRBD1|TRBJ1-2|TRBV5-1|many
CASRRTGPTFYGYTF
TGCGCCAGCAGACGGACAGGCCCAACCTTCTATGGCTACACCTTC
>.|TRBJ2-2|TRBV5-1|few
CASSVGQVPGELFF
TGCGCCAGCAGCGTTGGACAAGTCCCCGGGGAGCTGTTTTTT
>.|TRBJ2-1|TRBV5-1|many
CASSYGGSSYNEQFF
TGCGCCAGCAGCTATGGAGGAAGCTCCTACAATGAGCAGTTCTTC
>TRBD1|TRBJ2-2|TRBV10-3|.
CAITQGQPNTGELFF
TGTGCCATCACCCAGGGACAGCCGAACACCGGGGAGCTGTTTTTT
>TRBD2|TRBJ2-7|TRBV12-3/TRBV12-4|few
CASTKAGGTYEQYF
TGTGCCAGCACAAAAGCGGGAGGAACCTACGAGCAGTACTTC
>.|TRBJ2-1|TRBV5-1|few
CASSLGGEGYNEQFF
TGCGCCAGCAGCTTGGGAGGGGAAGGTTACAATGAGCAGTTCTTC
>TRBD1|TRBJ1-2|TRBV20-1|many
CSARALQGAGGYTF
TGCAGTGCTAGAGCCCTACAGGGGGCGGGTGGCTACACCTTC
>.|TRBJ1-5|TRBV3-1|few
CASSGEYSNQPQHF
TGTGCCAGCAGCGGCGAGTATAGCAATCAGCCCCAGCATTTT
>.|TRBJ1-2|TRBV5-1|many
CASSLVEGGDYGYTF
TGCGCCAGCAGCTTGGTGGAGGGCGGTGACTATGGCTACACCTTC
>.|TRBJ2-5|TRBV20-1|few
CSARRAGVQETQYF
TGCAGTGCTAGGCGAGCGGGCGTCCAAGAGACCCAGTACTTC
>.|TRBJ1-1|TRBV4-1|.
CASSQVWAEPDTEAFF
TGCGCCAGCAGCCAAGTCTGGGCGGAACCGGACACTGAAGCTTTCTTT
>TRBD2|TRBJ2-1|TRBV5-1|.
CASSLGVGGFGNEQFF
TGCGCCAGCAGCTTGGGGGTCGGGGGGTTCGGTAATGAGCAGTTCTTC
>TRBD1|TRBJ1-4|TRBV12-3/TRBV12-4|many
CASSLSRDRGLTSEKLFF
TGTGCCAGCAGTTTATCCCGGGACAGGGGGCTCACTAGTGAAAAACTGTTTTTT
>.|TRBJ1-4|TRBV12-3/TRBV12-4|few
CASSLGTNEKLFF
TGTGCCAGCAGTTTGGGAACTAATGAAAAACTGTTTTTT
>TRBD1|TRBJ1-3|TRBV27|.
CASSPRTGGSGNTIYF
TGTGCCAGCAGTCCAAGGACAGGTGGATCTGGAAACACCATATATTTT
>.|TRBJ1-1|TRBV12-3/TRBV12-4|.
CASRGCDTEAFF
TGTGCCAGCAGGGGCTGTGACACTGAAGCTTTCTTT
>TRBD1|TRBJ1-5|TRBV7-2|.
CASSLTGGRNQPQHF
TGTGCCAGCAGCTTAACAGGGGGGCGAAATCAGCCCCAGCATTTT
>.|TRBJ2-1|TRBV5-1|many
CATRVNWIDEQFF
TGCGCCACCAGGGTAAATTGGATCGATGAGCAGTTCTTC
>TRBD2|TRBJ2-3|TRBV5-1|.
CASSCGGRTDTQYF
TGCGCCAGCAGCTGCGGCGGGAGAACAGATACGCAGTATTTT
>TRBD1|TRBJ1-6|TRBV29-1|many
CSANTGVGSPLHF
TGCAGCGCTAACACAGGGGTCGGCTCACCCCTCCACTTT
>TRBD1|TRBJ1-2|TRBV28|many
CASQTLTGGNYGYTF
TGTGCCAGCCAAACCCTAACAGGGGGCAACTATGGCTACACCTTC
>.|TRBJ1-4|TRBV20-1|.
CSANPVGDEKLFF
TGCAGTGCTAATCCGGTGGGAGATGAAAAACTGTTTTTT
>.|TRBJ2-5|TRBV4-1|few
CAGSQESGGWGETQYF
TGCGCCGGCAGCCAAGAATCAGGTGGATGGGGAGAGACCCAGTACTTC
>.|TRBJ2-1|TRBV7-6|many
CASSLVRGFNEQFF
TGTGCCAGCAGCTTAGTGCGGGGATTCAATGAGCAGTTCTTC
>.|TRBJ1-5|TRBV20-1|few
CSASSWNSNQPQHF
TGCAGTGCTAGTAGTTGGAATAGCAATCAGCCCCAGCATTTT
>TRBD2|TRBJ2-5|TRBV28|many
CASSFQREGRETQYF
TGTGCCAGCAGTTTCCAGCGGGAGGGCCGGGAGACCCAGTACTTC
>.|TRBJ1-2|TRBV3-1|.
CASSQLANIGYTF
TGTGCCAGCAGCCAACTGGCCAATATCGGCTACACCTTC
>TRBD1|TRBJ2-7|TRBV6-6|.
CASSAGDRGMFDEQYF
TGTGCCAGCAGTGCCGGGGACAGGGGAATGTTCGACGAGCAGTACTTC
>.|TRBJ1-1|TRBV5-1|.
CASSLERGGITEAFF
TGCGCCAGCAGCTTGGAGAGGGGAGGGATCACTGAAGCTTTCTTT
>.|TRBJ1-6|TRBV5-5|few
CASSLELPLHF
TGTGCCAGCAGCTTGGAGCTACCCCTCCACTTT
>.|TRBJ2-1|TRBV27|many
CASSPHRDTYNEQFF
TGTGCCAGCAGTCCCCACAGGGACACCTACAATGAGCAGTTCTTC
>TRBD1|TRBJ2-4|TRBV20-1|.
CSATKPRDRVRLAKNIQYF
TGCAGTGCTACTAAACCTCGGGACAGGGTTAGGCTAGCCAAAAACATTCAGTACTTC
>TRBD2|TRBJ2-3|TRBV5-1|few
CASASGTADTQYF
TGCGCCAGCGCGAGCGGGACGGCCGATACGCAGTATTTT
>TRBD1|TRBJ2-7|TRBV4-2|many
CASSQEGTGSYEQYF
TGTGCCAGCAGCCAAGAGGGGACAGGGTCCTACGAGCAGTACTTC
>.|TRBJ2-1|TRBV20-1|many
CSAPKSYEQFF
TGCAGTGCTCCCAAAAGCTATGAGCAGTTCTTC
>.|TRBJ1-6|TRBV9|.
CASSVGRESPLHF
TGTGCCAGCAGCGTAGGCCGGGAATCACCCCTCCACTTT
>.|TRBJ1-1|TRBV28|few
CASSYDMDTEAFF
TGTGCCAGCAGTTATGATATGGACACTGAAGCTTTCTTT
>.|TRBJ2-3|TRBV5-1|many
CASSLAGWGTDTQYF
TGCGCCAGCAGCTTGGCCGGATGGGGCACAGATACGCAGTATTTT